One sample yielded the 28 T cell receptor beta chains listed below, sequenced in a study of blood T cell repertoires in COVID-19. Libraries were prepared by immunoSEQ multiplex PCR; TCRdb keeps only in-frame clonotypes and omits some of them. Among 150,000 to 200,000 clones, roughly 85% were seen once, and the ten largest hold about 4.8%. Sequencing was performed on peripheral blood. These receptors all stem from a woman aged 30 to 39 with acute or convalescent COVID-19.

This clone was counted a few times. The rearrangement joins TRBV29-1 to TRBJ2-1; weak D call: TRBD2 (6 bases). V lost 6 bases and J lost 6, with 18 bases in between. CDR1 and CDR2 from the germline V gene are SQVTM and ANQGSEA. This CDR3 has 14 amino acids. This CDR3 is CSVRLVGGGNEQFF. CDR3 nucleotides: TGCAGCGTCAGACTAGTCGGGGGTGGCAATGAGCAGTTCTTC.

The J gene is TRBJ2-5, the V gene TRBV4-2, with 9 bases aligning to TRBD2. This CDR3 is 16 amino acids long. J lost 2 bases, V lost 1 base, and 5 bases had no gene match. Germline-derived CDR1 and CDR2 are LGHNA and YNFKEQ. Here the CDR3 DNA reads TGTGCCAGCAGCCAAGGGCGACTAGCGGCACAAGAGACCCAGTACTTC. It encodes CASSQGRLAAQETQYF.

This chain connects TRBV18 to TRBJ1-2; TRBD1 aligns across 9 bases. Losses at the gene ends were 3 bases for V and 4 bases for J; bases not matched to a gene: 12. The CDR3 runs to 17 residues. CDR1 and CDR2 (germline): KGHSH, LQKENI. CDR3 sequence (DNA): TGTGCCAGCTCACCCCTCCCCGGGGACAGGGCCCCCTATGGCTACACCTTC. This encodes CASSPLPGDRAPYGYTF. The whole variable domain, filled in from reference TRBV18 and TRBJ1-2, reads NAGVMQNPRHLVRRRGQEARLRCSPMKGHSHVYWYRQLPEEGLKFMVYLQKENIIDESGMPKERFSAEFPKEGPSILRIQQVVRGDSAAYFCASSPLPGDRAPYGYTFGSGTRLTVV.

The CDR3: CASSVQIYSNQPQHF. The CDR3, as DNA: TGTGCCAGTAGTGTACAGATCTATAGCAATCAGCCCCAGCATTTT. The chain uses TRBV19 and TRBJ1-5, with unresolved D. Germline lookup yields CDR1 LNHDA and CDR2 SQIVND (reference sequence). The CDR3 sequence is 15 residues long. Trimming left V 5 bases short and J 0 bases short, with 11 bases between.

V usage is TRBV10-2 and J usage is TRBJ2-2, with D possibly being TRBD2 (6 bases). CDR3 length equals 13 residues. Germline V gene data show CDR1 as WSHSY and CDR2 as SAAADI. Trimming removed 7 bases from V and 6 bases from J, with 12 bases in between. CDR3 DNA sequence: TGCGCCAGCAAAGGCGGGATTTCCGGGGAGCTGTTTTTT. Protein: CASKGGISGELFF.

The genes are TRBV2 and TRBJ2-3; 11 nucleotides match TRBD2. V shed 6 bases and J 4 bases; nucleotides not matched to a gene: 9. This CDR3 has 16 amino acids. CDR1 and CDR2 (germline): SNHLY, FYNNEI. CDR3 nucleotide sequence: TGTGCCAGCAGAGTTCTAGCGGGGGGAGTTCCAGATACGCAGTATTTT. Its protein is CASRVLAGGVPDTQYF.

The V call is TRBV4-1, the J call TRBJ2-3; D possibly corresponds to TRBD2 (6 bases). CDR3 size: 14 residues. From germline, CDR1 is MGHRA and CDR2 YSYEKL. V lost 0 bases and J 3 bases, leaving 7 bases between the germline ends. The CDR3 protein is CASSQEGTTDTQYF. CDR3 bases: TGCGCCAGCAGCCAAGAAGGGACTACAGATACGCAGTATTTT.

V gene TRBV27 combines with J gene TRBJ2-3, with TRBD1 matching 12 bases. This CDR3 is built from 16 residues. The V and J ends lost 5 bases and 4 bases, in that order; junction bases with no gene match: 7. Germline CDR1 and CDR2: MNHEY and SMNVEV (reference sequence). CDR3 sequence reads: CASSQPGQGAADTQYF. The CDR3, as DNA: TGTGCCAGCAGTCAACCGGGACAGGGGGCCGCAGATACGCAGTATTTT.

The V and J genes are TRBV14 and TRBJ2-7, with D possibly being TRBD2 (6 bases). Germline-derived CDR1 and CDR2 are SGHDN and FVKESK. With 0 bases removed from V and 7 bases from J, the gap between germline ends came to 10 bases. The CDR3 length is 13 residues. CDR3 region: CASSQDERGEQYF. CDR3 bases: TGTGCCAGCAGCCAAGACGAACGGGGGGAGCAGTACTTC.

The rearrangement links TRBV3-1 (or the pseudogene TRBV3-2) to TRBJ2-1, with D perhaps TRBD1 (5 bases). V was clipped by 1 base and J by 10 bases, with 14 bases between them. In germline, CDR1 is LGHDT, CDR2 YNNKEL (reference sequence). This CDR3 is built from 14 residues. CDR3 coding DNA: TGTGCCAGCAGCCAAGGGCAGGGCGTTGGCGAGCAGTTCTTC. Its translation is CASSQGQGVGEQFF.

This chain uses TRBV12-5 with TRBJ1-1; a weak D match, TRBD1 (5 bases). Trimming stripped 3 bases from V and 7 bases from J, with 15 bases between. The germline gives CDR1 LGHNT, CDR2 FRNRAP. The CDR3 spans 14 residues. The CDR3 nucleotides are TGTGCTAGTGGTTTAGGTTCCCCCCAGGGTGAAGCTTTCTTT. This translates into CASGLGSPQGEAFF.

The rearrangement joins TRBV5-6 to TRBJ1-1, with TRBD1 identical over 7 bases. In germline, CDR1 is SGHDT, CDR2 YYEEEE. Losses at the gene ends were 7 bases for V and 3 bases for J; bases not matched to a gene: 6. The CDR3 runs to 13 residues. CDR3 amino acids: CASGKTGYTEAFF. DNA of the CDR3: TGTGCCAGCGGCAAGACAGGGTACACTGAAGCTTTCTTT.

As DNA, the CDR3 is TGTGCCAGCAGCCGGGGACAGGGAGGCTACGAGCAGTACTTC. This codes for CASSRGQGGYEQYF. The J gene is TRBJ2-7, the V gene TRBV3-1 (or the pseudogene TRBV3-2); TRBD1 agrees at 9 bases. CDR3 length: 14 amino acids. V gave up 4 bases and J gave up 3 bases; unmatched junction bases: 4. Germline lookup yields CDR1 LGHDT and CDR2 YNNKEL (reference sequence).

V usage is TRBV7-9 and J usage is TRBJ1-6, with D possibly being TRBD1 (6 bases). V lost 1 base and J 7 bases, leaving 11 bases between the germline ends. This CDR3 is built from 15 residues. Germline V gives CDR1 SEHNR, CDR2 FQNEAQ (reference sequence). Written as DNA, the CDR3 is TGTGCCAGCAGCTTAGGGGGGCAGAAAAATTCACCCCTCCACTTT. It yields the protein CASSLGGQKNSPLHF.

The chain employs TRBV5-1 and TRBJ2-5, with D possibly TRBD1 on 7 matching bases. The CDR3 is 15 residues long. Germline lookup yields CDR1 SGHRS and CDR2 YFSETQ. Trimming shortened V by 5 bases and J by 0 bases, and 14 bases separated the two germline ends. CDR3 amino acids: CASREGQSYQETQYF. CDR3 nucleotides: TGCGCCAGCAGGGAGGGACAGTCATACCAAGAGACCCAGTACTTC.

The rearrangement uses TRBV5-1 and TRBJ1-2, with D possibly matching TRBD1 (5 bases). V was shortened by 0 bases and J by 4 bases, with 7 bases between the two germline ends. The CDR3 is made up of 13 amino acids. Germline lookup yields CDR1 SGHRS and CDR2 YFSETQ. CDR3 sequence: CASSLETVYGYTF. CDR3 DNA: TGCGCCAGCAGCTTGGAGACAGTCTATGGCTACACCTTC.

This clone was recorded only once. This chain links TRBV27 with TRBJ2-3, with unresolved D. This CDR3 has 15 residues. Germline V CDR1 and CDR2: MNHEY, SMNVEV (reference sequence). With 2 bases removed from V and 6 bases from J, the gap between germline ends came to 15 bases. The CDR3 loop reads CASSLIGRSGDTQYF. CDR3 coding DNA: TGTGCCAGCAGTTTAATCGGAAGGTCCGGGGATACGCAGTATTTT.

The chain joins TRBV19 to TRBJ1-3; D is ambiguous. V was cut by 6 bases and J by 0 bases, with 9 bases left in between. Germline V gene lookup returns CDR1 LNHDA and CDR2 SQIVND (reference sequence). The CDR3 length is 14 residues. The CDR3 sequence: CASSPVSSGNTIYF. The CDR3, as DNA: TGTGCCAGTAGCCCCGTCTCCTCTGGAAACACCATATATTTT.

This rearrangement joins TRBV30 to TRBJ2-2; D gene uncertain. V was cut by 2 bases and J by 0 bases, with 4 bases left in between. The CDR3 totals 13 residues. Germline V gene lookup returns CDR1 GTSNPN and CDR2 SVGIG (reference sequence). Written as DNA, the CDR3 is TGTGCCTGGAGTCTTACGAACACCGGGGAGCTGTTTTTT. Its protein is CAWSLTNTGELFF.

The V gene is TRBV27, the J gene TRBJ1-1; 10 bases are shared with TRBD1. The V and J ends lost 4 bases and 3 bases, in that order; junction bases with no gene match: 8. CDR1 and CDR2 (germline): MNHEY, SMNVEV (reference sequence). The length of the CDR3 is 16 residues. DNA for the CDR3: TGTGCCAGCAGTTCCTGGACAGGGGGGACATACACTGAAGCTTTCTTT. Its protein is CASSSWTGGTYTEAFF.

The genes are TRBV5-1 and TRBJ1-3; 10 bases are shared with TRBD1. This CDR3 is 16 amino acids long. Germline V CDR1 and CDR2: SGHRS, YFSETQ. J was trimmed by 0 bases and V by 3 bases; bases with no gene match: 3. Here the CDR3 DNA reads TGCGCCAGCAGCTGGGGGGACAGGGGCTCTGGAAACACCATATATTTT. This translates into CASSWGDRGSGNTIYF.

As for this clone: An end of the junction differs from the germline gene, which may be a read error. This rearrangement joins TRBV7-2 to TRBJ2-7, with 7 bases aligning to TRBD1. Germline V gives CDR1 SGHTA, CDR2 FQGNSA. The CDR3 length is 12 residues. The CDR3 loop reads CASSLEVGTVGF. The DNA for the CDR3 is TGTGCCAGCAGCTTAGAAGTCGGGACAGTCGGGTTC.

This chain connects TRBV10-3 to TRBJ1-1; TRBD1 matches 12 bases. The trim removed 4 bases at V and 6 bases at J, leaving 3 bases unmatched. Per the germline V gene, CDR1 is ENHRY and CDR2 is SYGVKD. This CDR3 has 14 residues. CDR3 sequence reads: CAISGGTGGSEAFF. The CDR3 DNA reads TGTGCCATCAGTGGCGGGACAGGGGGCTCTGAAGCTTTCTTT.

This clone is a singleton in its sample. The chain couples TRBV6-2 or TRBV6-3 to TRBJ1-1; D is ambiguous. Per the germline V gene, CDR1 is MNHEY and CDR2 is SVGEGT. V dropped 4 bases and J dropped 5 bases, with 11 bases sitting between them. There are 13 residues in the CDR3. The CDR3 loop reads CASSSDTGTEAFF. The DNA for the CDR3 is TGTGCCAGCAGTTCGGATACGGGTACTGAAGCTTTCTTT.

This chain links TRBV15 with TRBJ1-1, with D uncertain. Trimming left V 0 bases short and J 10 bases short, with 21 bases between. Per germline, CDR1 LNHNV and CDR2 YYDKDF (reference sequence). This CDR3 is 16 amino acids long. The CDR3 sequence: CATSRDRFGSGLAAFF. The CDR3 DNA sequence: TGTGCCACCAGCAGAGATCGTTTTGGGAGCGGGCTGGCAGCTTTCTTT.

The chain employs TRBV5-4 and TRBJ1-2; 7 nucleotides agree with TRBD1. CDR3 size: 15 residues. The V segment lost 5 bases and the J segment 3 bases; nucleotides outside the gene matches: 10. Germline CDR1 reads SGHNT; CDR2 reads YYREEE (reference sequence). The CDR3 bases are TGTGCCAGCAGGGATCCGACAGGGAAGGACTATGGCTACACCTTC. Translating gives CASRDPTGKDYGYTF. Supplemented by reference TRBV5-4 and TRBJ1-2, the full variable domain reads ETGVTQSPTHLIKTRGQQVTLRCSSQSGHNTVSWYQQALGQGPQFIFQYYREEENGRGNFPPRFSGLQFPNYSSELNVNALELDDSALYLCASRDPTGKDYGYTFGSGTRLTVV.

The chain carries TRBV3-1 (or the pseudogene TRBV3-2) and TRBJ1-5; 8 nucleotides align to TRBD1. Looked up from germline, CDR1 is LGHDT and CDR2 is YNNKEL (reference sequence). The length of the CDR3 is 17 residues. Unmatched junction bases numbered 14, after V lost 5 bases and J lost 5 bases. As DNA, the CDR3 is TGTGCCAGCAGCTACCGGACGACAGGGGTTCGAGATCAGCCCCAGCATTTT. Translation: CASSYRTTGVRDQPQHF.

This clone came up once. Other DNA sequences in this sample translate to the same CDR3. The gene calls are TRBV14 and TRBJ1-1, with D possibly being TRBD1 (6 bases). Germline V gives CDR1 SGHDN, CDR2 FVKESK. V was clipped by 3 bases and J by 1 base, with 9 bases between them. The CDR3 consists of 14 residues. In nucleotides, the CDR3 is TGTGCCAGCAGCCATAGAGGGGGGAACACTGAAGCTTTCTTT. Translation gives CASSHRGGNTEAFF.